This T cell receptor beta chain was identified during a study of cytomegalovirus exposure and HLA in healthy donors (dated by TCRdb to the late 2010s). General notes on the study: An earlier analysis of several hundred of the donors reported about 250 Gb of sequence data and 100 million to 140 million unique TCR beta sequences from 150 million to 200 million T cells. Of the roughly 430 genotyped donors, roughly 85% fell in the genetic ancestry cluster associated with self-reported Caucasian donors. The study aimed to test whether cataloging public T cell receptors could reveal signatures of past pathogen exposure. Roughly 5 DR-DQ haplotypes were treated as single units for association and clustering because of strong linkage in the cohort. A later analysis re-examined previously published TCR beta repertoires from around 670 donors and added high-resolution HLA genotyping to investigate patterns of TCR occurrence. The number of typed donors differed by locus: about 620-640 for A, B, C, DRB1 and DQB1; approximately 520 for DQA1; fewer than 610 for DPA1; and roughly 470 for DPB1. Rather than using new phenotypic data, the later analysis identified candidate immune exposures from TCR beta sequences and from how often those sequences occurred across donors. High-throughput TCR immunosequencing, statistical association of individual TCRs with disease status, and machine learning were combined to predict cytomegalovirus infection status. Donor age, sex, ethnicity and CMV serostatus were compiled together with the repertoire data. A later genetic analysis took genome-wide SNP genotypes for about 55% of the 666 donors and used that subset as a discovery cohort. In an earlier analysis of about 590 of the donors, high-throughput TCR beta sequencing was used to judge whether each TCR beta V gene segment behaved as functional or pseudogenic. Approximately 310 gigabases of sequencing data and around 85 million unique TCR sequences made up an early release that covered 640 HLA-typed donors. All discovery cohort repertoires had been generated using a single sequencing platform. Across 398 genotyped donors of the cohort, an average of approximately 200,000 unique TCR beta nucleotide sequences per donor were sequenced, and roughly 20% of those sequences were non-productive. Besides the first cohort of hundreds of subjects, a separate validation cohort made up of 120 or so different subjects was used. HLA typing included class I and class II loci at four-digit resolution. The study used immunosequencing to profile the T cell repertoires of 666 subjects and linked those repertoires to cytomegalovirus serostatus.

The paper as a whole reports these results and caveats: The cohort was sequenced for TCR beta chains only, and without alpha or paired-chain data the features that could be detected were limited. A cluster of highly shared sequence variants was judged likely to represent a technical artifact of the sequencing pipeline. Seventeen rarely observed V segments, including chromosome 9 orphons, were excluded from the earlier analysis of several hundred of the donors because counts were too low. Presence/absence analyses assumed roughly uniform sequencing depth across donors, an assumption that may not hold. When HLA alleles, especially DR and DQ, strongly co-occurred, attributing TCR associations to individual alleles was difficult. Compared with the roughly 600-donor mean, donors in an Asian-associated ancestry cluster had fewer N-insertions in productive TCRs, according to a later genetic analysis. Because HLA typing was missing for some donors at each locus, association tests included only the typed subset. A later analysis found that HLA-associated TCR beta chains were more clonally expanded and had lower generation probabilities than equally common non-associated chains. In a later analysis, TCR association rates were found to vary across HLA loci, with the most associated TCRs seen for DRB1 alleles and the fewest for HLA-C alleles. The authors suggested that the approach could potentially be generalized to other disease states and immunological phenotypes. Immune exposure information for the cohort was limited to CMV serostatus. Across donors, most TCR sequences were observed very rarely, whereas some public TCRs were present in many individuals. Several of the top co-occurrence clusters appeared to be linked to parvovirus B19, influenza, CMV and Epstein-Barr virus, according to a later analysis. Specific HLA alleles were associated with 16,951 TCR beta sequences at a false discovery rate of 0.05 in a later analysis. V-gene and J-gene trimming of TCR beta chains was associated with a missense DCLRE1C variant in a later genetic analysis, and the association was replicated in an independent cohort. Because the 87-base-pair reads could not distinguish some IMGT-functional V segments, including TRBV6-2 and TRBV6-3, those segments were excluded. The classifier was reported to diagnose cytomegalovirus status with high specificity and sensitivity in both the original cohort and the validation cohort. A further reported finding was that TCR beta sequences accurately predicted the HLA-A and HLA-B alleles for most subjects in the first cohort. Correlated functional status among segregating V segments might reflect linkage disequilibrium, but an unknown experimental factor could not be ruled out. In an earlier analysis of approximately 590 of the donors, most TCR beta V segments appeared in productive rearrangements about 87% or about 30% of the time, broadly matching IMGT annotations. In the study, 150 to 200 TCR beta chains were listed as associated with cytomegalovirus. In vitro tests confirmed that three of the cytomegalovirus-associated TCR beta chains recognize cytomegalovirus antigens. Most CMV-associated TCR beta chains appeared to be HLA-restricted in a later analysis, and the HLA associations seemed to be driven largely by CMV exposure.

About this clone: Its antigen is not yet known. It has no much larger one-base neighbor in the sample; base qualities were not kept.

From V the trimming removes 6 bases and from J it removes 0 bases, while the gene matches leave 5 bases of the junction unaccounted for. The germline V gene (reference sequence) supplies CDR1 GTSNPN and CDR2 SVGIG. From its cysteine to its phenylalanine, the CDR3 spans 14 amino acids. The retained sequence is limited to the CDR3, 42 bases, with the frame set at the first base. Library preparation was by the immunoSEQ multiplex PCR assay. For the multiplex PCR, a mixture combining 60 forward primers for TCR Vbeta segments and 13 reverse primers for TCR Jbeta segments was used. A multiplex PCR assay on genomic DNA amplified the CDR3 region of rearranged TCR beta genes. The amplified TCR beta libraries were sequenced on the Illumina HiSeq System as 87-base-pair reads. The authors processed their data as follows. In a later analysis, 70 million to 95 million unique TCR beta chains were counted across the roughly 610 repertoires, and about 10 million of these chains were shared by at least two donors. A nearest-neighbor algorithm error-corrected the raw reads and collapsed the reads into unique sequences, merging closely related sequences to remove PCR and sequencing errors. To assign V, D and J gene segments, CDR3 sequences were aligned to IMGT reference sequences. For a sequence to be retained, a match of at least six nucleotides to both a V gene segment and a J gene segment was required. A rearrangement counted as productive if the CDR3 had no stop codons and remained in frame with V and J, and every other rearrangement counted as non-productive. Following IMGT convention, CDR3 was defined as the stretch from the second conserved V-encoded cysteine to the conserved J-encoded phenylalanine. The earlier analysis of about 530 of the donors excluded any sequence lacking an unambiguous match to a single V gene segment. An earlier analysis of several hundred of the donors classified V segments as functional when productive rearrangements were above 56.7% and as segregating when the standard deviation between donors was above 5%. To diagnose cytomegalovirus status from the catalog of TCR beta chain sequences, a statistical classification framework was built. In a later analysis, TCR nucleotide sequences were compared against IMGT/GENE-DB human TR gene sequences so that V and J genes could be assigned. In a later analysis, CDR3 sequences and most-parsimonious VDJ recombination scenarios were assigned using the TCRdist pipeline. A later analysis defined each TCR beta chain by its CDR3 amino acid sequence plus V-gene family, and excluded reads lacking a unique V-gene family. In a later analysis, 550 to 650 highly shared, low-generation-probability nucleotide sequences were removed to address suspected cross-contamination and a sequencing artifact. For each public chain, a later analysis derived a clonal expansion index from normalized ranks of inferred template counts within each repertoire. A later analysis computed generation probabilities with a VDJ recombination model fitted to out-of-frame rearrangements, and checked the results against IGoR. In a later analysis, TCR-TCR, TCR-HLA and TCR-CMV co-occurrence was scored with hypergeometric tests, and a repertoire-size bias correction was applied to TCR pairs. A later analysis estimated false discovery rates by permuting HLA or CMV assignments 20 times. In a later analysis, co-occurring TCRs were grouped with DBSCAN, and TCRdist sequence similarity was added when clustering was performed within HLA-allele-positive subsets. Repertoires with fewer than 30,000 or more than 120,000 public chains were left out of co-occurrence clustering, as were about 5 repertoires with anomalous nucleotide sharing. Not all clones reach the TCRdb copy of this immuneACCESS table, which keeps in-frame sequences only. Checked studies attribute under half of the gap to unresolved V genes and leave the rest unexplained. V and J calls and clone size come straight from that table; D and trimming were deduced from the DNA. Present in this sample are 120,000 or so clones, around 80% of which were seen just once. Clones ranked in the top ten supply approximately 9.1% of the sample.

The cohort comprised 670 or so healthy bone marrow donors. At the time of sampling, every cohort member was nominally healthy, though immune exposures that went unrecorded were likely present. The donor tested CMV seropositive and was one of the 289 seropositive cohort members. Every donor gave a peripheral blood sample, and the peripheral blood mononuclear cells from that sample were used for TCR beta sequencing. Genomic DNA extraction from the blood cell samples was performed with the Qiagen DNeasy Blood Extraction Kit. This clonotype was obtained from a woman in her 50s in good health and CMV-seropositive. The sample comprised PBMCs. The chain employs TRBV30 and TRBJ2-7; the junction holds 10 bases that match TRBD2. CDR3 sequence: CACTGTSASYEQYF. The DNA reads TGTGCCTGTACCGGGACTAGCGCCTCCTACGAGCAGTACTTC.